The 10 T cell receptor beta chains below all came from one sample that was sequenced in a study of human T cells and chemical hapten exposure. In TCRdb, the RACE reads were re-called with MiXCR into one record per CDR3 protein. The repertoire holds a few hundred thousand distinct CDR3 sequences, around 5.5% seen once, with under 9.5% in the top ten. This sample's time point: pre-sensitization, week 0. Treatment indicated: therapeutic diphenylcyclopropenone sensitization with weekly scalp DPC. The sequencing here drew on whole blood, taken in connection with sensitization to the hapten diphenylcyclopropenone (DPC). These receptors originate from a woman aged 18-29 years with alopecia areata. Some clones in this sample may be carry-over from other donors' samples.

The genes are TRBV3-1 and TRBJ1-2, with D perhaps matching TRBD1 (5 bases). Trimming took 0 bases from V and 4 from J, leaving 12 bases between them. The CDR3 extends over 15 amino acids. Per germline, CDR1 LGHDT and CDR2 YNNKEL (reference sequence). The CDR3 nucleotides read TGTGCCAGCAGCCAAGAAAGGGGTGAGATCTATGGCTACACCTTC. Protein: CASSQERGEIYGYTF.

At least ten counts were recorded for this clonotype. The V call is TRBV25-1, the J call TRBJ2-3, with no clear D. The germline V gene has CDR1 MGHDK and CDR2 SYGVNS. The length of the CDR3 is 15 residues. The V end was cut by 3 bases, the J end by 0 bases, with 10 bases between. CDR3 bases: TGTGCCAGCAGTGAGGAGCCGGATAGCACAGATACGCAGTATTTT. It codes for CASSEEPDSTDTQYF.

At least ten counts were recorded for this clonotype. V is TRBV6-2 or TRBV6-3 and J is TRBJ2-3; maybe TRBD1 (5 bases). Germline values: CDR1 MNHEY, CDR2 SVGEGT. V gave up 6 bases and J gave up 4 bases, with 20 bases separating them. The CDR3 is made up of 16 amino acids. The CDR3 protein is CASSRTRVSTPDTQYF. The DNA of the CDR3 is TGTGCCAGCAGCCGGACCAGGGTCTCCACACCAGATACGCAGTATTTT.

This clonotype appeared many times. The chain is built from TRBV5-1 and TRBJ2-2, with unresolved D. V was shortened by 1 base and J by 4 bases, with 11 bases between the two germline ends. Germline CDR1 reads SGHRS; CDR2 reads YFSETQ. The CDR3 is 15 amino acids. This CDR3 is CASSLWPSSTGELFF. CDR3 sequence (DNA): TGCGCCAGCAGCTTGTGGCCCAGTAGCACCGGGGAGCTGTTTTTT.

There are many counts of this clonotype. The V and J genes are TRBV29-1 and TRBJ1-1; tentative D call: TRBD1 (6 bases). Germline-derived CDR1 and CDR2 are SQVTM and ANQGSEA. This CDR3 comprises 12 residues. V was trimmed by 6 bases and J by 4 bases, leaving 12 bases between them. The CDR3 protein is CSVSQGRTEAFF. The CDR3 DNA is TGCAGCGTGTCACAGGGACGCACTGAAGCTTTCTTT.

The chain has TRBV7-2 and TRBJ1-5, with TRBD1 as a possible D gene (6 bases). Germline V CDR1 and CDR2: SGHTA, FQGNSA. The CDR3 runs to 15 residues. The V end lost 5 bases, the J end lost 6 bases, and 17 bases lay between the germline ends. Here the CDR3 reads CASSPRGGALQPQHF. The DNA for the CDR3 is TGTGCCAGCAGCCCCCGTGGGGGGGCTCTTCAGCCCCAGCATTTT.

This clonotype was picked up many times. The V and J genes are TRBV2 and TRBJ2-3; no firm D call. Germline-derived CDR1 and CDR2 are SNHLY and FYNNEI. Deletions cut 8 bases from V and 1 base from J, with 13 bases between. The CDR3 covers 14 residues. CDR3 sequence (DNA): TGTGCCAGCCTTAGGTGGGCTGGCACAGATACGCAGTATTTT. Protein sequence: CASLRWAGTDTQYF.

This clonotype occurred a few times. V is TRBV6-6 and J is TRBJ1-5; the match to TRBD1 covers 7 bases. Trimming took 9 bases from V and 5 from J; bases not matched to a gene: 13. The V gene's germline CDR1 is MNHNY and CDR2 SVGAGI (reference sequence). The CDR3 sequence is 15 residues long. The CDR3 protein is CASWRPGGEYQPQHF. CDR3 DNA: TGTGCCAGTTGGAGGCCAGGGGGGGAATATCAGCCCCAGCATTTT.

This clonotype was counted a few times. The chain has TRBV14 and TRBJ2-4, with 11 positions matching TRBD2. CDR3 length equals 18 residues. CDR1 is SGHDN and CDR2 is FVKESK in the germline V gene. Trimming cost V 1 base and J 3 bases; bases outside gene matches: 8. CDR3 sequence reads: CASSQGVYLAGGKNIQYF. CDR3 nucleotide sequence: TGTGCCAGCAGCCAAGGTGTTTACCTAGCGGGGGGCAAAAACATTCAGTACTTC. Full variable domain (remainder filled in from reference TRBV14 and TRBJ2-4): EAGVTQFPSHSVIEKGQTVTLRCDPISGHDNLYWYRRVMGKEIKFLLHFVKESKQDESGMPNNRFLAERTGGTYSTLKVQPAELEDSGVYFCASSQGVYLAGGKNIQYFGAGTRLSVL.

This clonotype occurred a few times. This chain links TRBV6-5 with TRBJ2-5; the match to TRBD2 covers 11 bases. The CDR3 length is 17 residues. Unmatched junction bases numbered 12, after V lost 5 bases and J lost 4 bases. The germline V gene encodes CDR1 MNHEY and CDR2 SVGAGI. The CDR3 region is CASSRGLAGLSSETQYF. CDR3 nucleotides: TGTGCCAGCAGTCGCGGACTAGCGGGCCTGTCATCAGAGACCCAGTACTTC.